This T cell receptor beta chain was sequenced in a study of cytomegalovirus exposure and HLA in healthy donors. Comments on this clone: Its cognate antigen is unknown.

Study-level findings and limits: Being productive about 87% or about 30% of the time was typical of most TCR beta V segments in an earlier analysis.

Amplification used 60 Vbeta primers and 13 Jbeta primers. The assay was immunoSEQ multiplex PCR, and TCRdb's table has in-frame clones only and misses some. The data show roughly 200,000 clones, roughly four fifths seen once. The sample consisted of PBMCs. The receptor was derived from a middle-aged woman in good health and CMV-seronegative.

CDR3 DNA sequence: TGTGCCAGCGGCCCTAACCACGGGGGGGAGCAGTACTTC. Its protein product is CASGPNHGGEQYF. The gene calls are TRBV7-3 and TRBJ2-7; 7 nucleotides line up with TRBD2. Germline-derived CDR1 and CDR2 are SGHTA and FQGTGA. The J segment lost 7 bases and the V segment lost 8 bases, leaving 11 bases of the junction unmatched. The CDR3 is made up of 13 amino acids.